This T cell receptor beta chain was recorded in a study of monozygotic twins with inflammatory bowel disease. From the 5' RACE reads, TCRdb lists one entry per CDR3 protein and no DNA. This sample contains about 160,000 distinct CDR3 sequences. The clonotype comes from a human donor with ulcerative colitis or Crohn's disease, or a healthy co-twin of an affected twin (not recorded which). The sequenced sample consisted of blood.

This CDR3 is CASSSLGLMNTEAFF. The chain combines TRBV5-1 with TRBJ1-1. The germline V gene encodes CDR1 SGHRS and CDR2 YFSETQ. The CDR3 spans 15 residues.